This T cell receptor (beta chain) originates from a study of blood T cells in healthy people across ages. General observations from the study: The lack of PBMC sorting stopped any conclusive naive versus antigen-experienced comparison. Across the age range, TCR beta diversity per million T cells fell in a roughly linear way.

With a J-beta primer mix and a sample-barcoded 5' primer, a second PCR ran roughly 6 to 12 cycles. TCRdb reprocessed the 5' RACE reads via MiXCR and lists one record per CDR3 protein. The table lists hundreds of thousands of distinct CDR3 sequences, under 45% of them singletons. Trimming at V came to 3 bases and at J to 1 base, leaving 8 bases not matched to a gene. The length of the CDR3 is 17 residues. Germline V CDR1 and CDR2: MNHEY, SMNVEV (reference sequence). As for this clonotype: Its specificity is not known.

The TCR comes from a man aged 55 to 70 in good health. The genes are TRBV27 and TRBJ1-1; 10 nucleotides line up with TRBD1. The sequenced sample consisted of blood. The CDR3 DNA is TGTGCCAGCAGTTTCGTTCTCGGGACAGGGGAGAACACTGAAGCTTTCTTT. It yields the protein CASSFVLGTGENTEAFF.